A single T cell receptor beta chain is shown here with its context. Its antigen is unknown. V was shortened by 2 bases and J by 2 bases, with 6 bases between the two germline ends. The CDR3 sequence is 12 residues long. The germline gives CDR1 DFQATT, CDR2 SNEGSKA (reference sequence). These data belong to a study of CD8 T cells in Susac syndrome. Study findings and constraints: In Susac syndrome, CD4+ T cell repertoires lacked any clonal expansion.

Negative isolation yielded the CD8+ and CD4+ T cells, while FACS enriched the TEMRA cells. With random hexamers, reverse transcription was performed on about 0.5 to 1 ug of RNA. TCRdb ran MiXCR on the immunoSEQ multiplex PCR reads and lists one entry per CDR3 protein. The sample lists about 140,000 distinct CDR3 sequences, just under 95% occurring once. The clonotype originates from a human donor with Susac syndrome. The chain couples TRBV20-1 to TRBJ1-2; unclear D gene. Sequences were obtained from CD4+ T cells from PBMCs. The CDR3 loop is CSARHTNYGYTF. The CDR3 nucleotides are TGCAGTGCTAGACACACAAACTATGGCTACACCTTC.